Each of the 21 T cell receptor beta chains below was sequenced from the same sample in a study of blood T cell repertoires in COVID-19. The method was immunoSEQ multiplex PCR; TCRdb's version includes in-frame clones alone and lacks a portion of them. This table has about 60,000 clones, roughly four fifths appearing once. Specimen: peripheral blood. These receptors came from a human donor in a cohort sampled during active COVID-19.

The chain uses TRBV5-4 and TRBJ2-3, with D maybe TRBD2 (6 bases). The germline V and J ends were trimmed by 1 base and 4 bases, with 16 bases remaining between them. This CDR3 region has 16 residues. Germline CDR1 is SGHNT and CDR2 is YYREEE (reference sequence). Here the CDR3 reads CASSLMGLGEADTQYF. The CDR3 region has the DNA TGTGCCAGCAGCTTGATGGGTCTGGGGGAGGCAGATACGCAGTATTTT.

The rearrangement joins TRBV5-1 to TRBJ2-5; 8 bases are shared with TRBD2. The V and J ends lost 4 bases and 2 bases, in that order; junction bases with no gene match: 10. The CDR3 loop spans 16 amino acids. CDR1 and CDR2 (germline): SGHRS, YFSETQ. In DNA form, the CDR3 reads TGCGCCAGCAGCCGGATGCTAGCGGGTCATCAAGAGACCCAGTACTTC. As protein: CASSRMLAGHQETQYF.

Written as DNA, the CDR3 is TGTGCCAGCAGCGCATTTGGAGGGGGCGTCGGATTAGAGACCCAGTACTTC. Protein: CASSAFGGGVGLETQYF. The chain is built from TRBV9 and TRBJ2-5, with D perhaps TRBD1 (7 bases). The CDR3 loop spans 17 amino acids. Trimming stripped 3 bases from V and 4 bases from J, with 22 bases between. The germline CDR1 and CDR2 sequences are SGDLS and YYNGEE.

The chain has TRBV30 and TRBJ2-5; TRBD1 is a possible D gene (5 bases). V lost 2 bases and J lost 4, with 11 bases in between. The length of the CDR3 is 13 residues. Germline assignment: CDR1 GTSNPN and CDR2 SVGIG (reference sequence). CDR3 in DNA: TGTGCCTGGAGTTTTCAGGGTGTAGAGACCCAGTACTTC. This codes for CAWSFQGVETQYF.

This chain connects TRBV6-6 to TRBJ1-4, with D perhaps TRBD1 (6 bases). Deletions cut 4 bases from V and 4 bases from J, with 16 bases between. Germline V lookup: CDR1 MNHNY, CDR2 SVGAGI (reference sequence). The length of the CDR3 is 16 residues. The CDR3 DNA sequence: TGTGCCAGCAGTTCTAGGACGGGGACAAATAATGAAAAACTGTTTTTT. Translation gives CASSSRTGTNNEKLFF.

The chain recombines TRBV4-1 with TRBJ2-7; no clear D gene. This CDR3 contains 15 residues. V lost 1 base, J lost 5 bases, and 15 bases lay in between. Germline values: CDR1 MGHRA, CDR2 YSYEKL. CDR3: CASSQGPLEEDEQYF. DNA of the CDR3: TGCGCCAGCAGCCAAGGTCCGCTGGAAGAGGACGAGCAGTACTTC.

The rearrangement joins TRBV5-6 to TRBJ1-4, with unresolved D. CDR1 and CDR2 (germline): SGHDT, YYEEEE. The V end was cut by 0 bases, the J end by 8 bases, with 11 bases between. CDR3 length equals 14 residues. CDR3 in amino acids: CASSLGRTSEKLFF. The CDR3 DNA reads TGTGCCAGCAGCTTGGGGAGGACCAGCGAAAAACTGTTTTTT.

V and J are TRBV7-2 and TRBJ1-1, with 7 positions matching TRBD1. Germline V gene data show CDR1 as SGHTA and CDR2 as FQGNSA. V shed 5 bases, J shed 5 bases, and the junction held 11 bases outside the gene matches. The CDR3 spans 15 residues. The CDR3 coding sequence is TGTGCCAGCAGCGCAGGACGACAGGGCTCGACTGAAGCTTTCTTT. Translated: CASSAGRQGSTEAFF.

This clone was observed a single time. V gene TRBV9 combines with J gene TRBJ1-3; 10 positions match TRBD1. Per the germline V gene, CDR1 is SGDLS and CDR2 is YYNGEE. Trimming removed 4 bases from V and 8 bases from J; junction bases left unmatched: 15. The CDR3 loop spans 17 amino acids. The CDR3 DNA is TGTGCCAGCAGCCCTGGGCCGGGACAGGGGAGTCGGGACACCATATATTTT. Translating gives CASSPGPGQGSRDTIYF.

This clone was found a few times. CDR3 nucleotide sequence: TGTGCCAGCAGCTTAACAGGGTCTGGAAACACCATATATTTT. It translates to CASSLTGSGNTIYF. The chain employs TRBV7-9 and TRBJ1-3, with D possibly TRBD1 on 6 matching bases. Per the germline V gene, CDR1 is SEHNR and CDR2 is FQNEAQ (reference sequence). The V end was cut by 2 bases, the J end by 1 base, with 6 bases between. CDR3 length: 14 amino acids.

The rearrangement uses TRBV24-1 and TRBJ2-5, with 7 bases identical to TRBD1. Germline loops: CDR1 KGHDR, CDR2 SFDVKD. This CDR3 is built from 14 residues. The V and J ends lost 3 bases and 1 base, in that order; junction bases with no gene match: 1. CDR3 nucleotides: TGTGCCACCAGTGATAGGACAGGCCAAGAGACCCAGTACTTC. Translation: CATSDRTGQETQYF.

V usage is TRBV20-1 and J usage is TRBJ1-2, with D maybe TRBD1 (5 bases). CDR3 length: 17 amino acids. V was pared by 3 bases and J by 4 bases, with 24 bases between. Germline CDR1 and CDR2: DFQATT and SNEGSKA (reference sequence). The CDR3 spells CSASSSTAGRGTYGYTF. In DNA, the CDR3 is TGCAGTGCTAGTAGCTCGACAGCAGGCCGCGGGACCTATGGCTACACCTTC.

This clone was detected a few times. V is TRBV6-4 and J is TRBJ2-2; TRBD2 matches at 10 bases. The germline V gene has CDR1 MRHNA and CDR2 SNTAGT. The CDR3 sequence is 16 residues long. The J segment lost 5 bases and the V segment lost 2 bases, leaving 5 bases of the junction unmatched. The CDR3 nucleotides read TGTGCCAGCAGTGACGGGCTAGCGGGAGCTACCGGGGAGCTGTTTTTT. Its translation is CASSDGLAGATGELFF.

For this clone: Additional DNA sequences in this sample encode the identical CDR3. This chain links TRBV28 with TRBJ2-3, with 7 bases fitting TRBD2. Germline values: CDR1 MDHEN, CDR2 SYDVKM. J lost 3 bases, V lost 6 bases, and 6 bases had no gene match. The CDR3 is 14 amino acids. The CDR3: CASSFLSGTDTQYF. The DNA of the CDR3 is TGTGCCAGCAGCTTCCTTAGCGGGACAGATACGCAGTATTTT. Based on the CDR3 plus reference TRBV28 and TRBJ2-3, the full variable domain is DVKVTQSSRYLVKRTGEKVFLECVQDMDHENMFWYRQDPGLGLRLIYFSYDVKMKEKGDIPEGYSVSREKKERFSLILESASTNQTSMYLCASSFLSGTDTQYFGPGTRLTVL.

This clone was seen more than once but under ten times. The CDR3 sequence is CASSPGTVSNQPQHF. DNA for the CDR3: TGTGCCAGCAGCCCCGGGACTGTTAGCAATCAGCCCCAGCATTTT. The chain employs TRBV28 and TRBJ1-5, with D possibly TRBD1 on 5 matching bases. The CDR3 covers 15 residues. The V and J ends lost 6 bases and 0 bases respectively, with 12 bases between them. Germline loops: CDR1 MDHEN, CDR2 SYDVKM.

The chain joins TRBV5-1 to TRBJ1-4; 9 bases align to TRBD1. The CDR3 sequence is 16 residues long. The germline gives CDR1 SGHRS, CDR2 YFSETQ. Unmatched junction bases numbered 3, after V lost 0 bases and J lost 3 bases. The CDR3: CASSLGTGVSNEKLFF. CDR3 DNA sequence: TGCGCCAGCAGCTTGGGGACAGGGGTCTCTAATGAAAAACTGTTTTTT.

The chain combines TRBV5-1 with TRBJ2-1, with 9 nucleotides matching TRBD1. The V gene's germline CDR1 is SGHRS and CDR2 YFSETQ. V lost 3 bases to trimming and J lost 1 base; unmatched junction nucleotides: 2. The CDR3 sequence is 15 residues long. The DNA of the CDR3 is TGCGCCAGCAGCTCCGGGACAGGGTCCTACAATGAGCAGTTCTTC. Protein sequence: CASSSGTGSYNEQFF.

The chain carries TRBV7-3 and TRBJ2-1, with 7 positions matching TRBD2. V lost 4 bases and J lost 5; bases outside the gene matches: 11. CDR3 length: 16 residues. Germline V gene sequence: CDR1 SGHTA, CDR2 FQGTGA. The CDR3 DNA reads as TGTGCCAGCAGCTCCTCTAGCGGCCTGCGGGACAATGAGCAGTTCTTC. This gives the protein CASSSSSGLRDNEQFF.

This rearrangement joins TRBV29-1 to TRBJ2-7; 10 bases are shared with TRBD1. This CDR3 has 12 residues. The trim removed 4 bases at V and 3 bases at J, leaving 0 bases unmatched. Germline-derived CDR1 and CDR2 are SQVTM and ANQGSEA. The CDR3 spells CSVGDRGYEQYF. The CDR3 DNA reads TGCAGCGTTGGGGACAGGGGCTACGAGCAGTACTTC.

This clone was seen a few times. The V call is TRBV7-8, the J call TRBJ2-1, with a tentative D call TRBD2 (7 bases). The CDR3 is made up of 17 amino acids. Germline loops: CDR1 SGHVS, CDR2 FQNEAQ. V was clipped by 5 bases and J by 6 bases, with 23 bases between them. Here the CDR3 reads CASSLPGLGGSGNEQFF. In nucleotides, the CDR3 is TGTGCCAGCAGCCTCCCAGGACTAGGGGGATCGGGCAATGAGCAGTTCTTC.

CDR3 DNA: TGCGCCAGCAGCTTGACAGGTCCCGCGGATACGCAGTATTTT. Amino acid sequence: CASSLTGPADTQYF. V and J are TRBV5-1 and TRBJ2-3, with D possibly being TRBD1 (5 bases). Germline V CDR1 and CDR2: SGHRS, YFSETQ. Trimming left V 1 base short and J 6 bases short, with 12 bases between. This CDR3 region has 14 residues.